The 10 T cell receptor beta chains below were found in one sample sequenced in a study of blood T cell repertoires in COVID-19. The protocol was immunoSEQ multiplex PCR, while the TCRdb copy is restricted to in-frame clones and leaves out a portion. The repertoire includes 72,000 or so clones, over 70% of them detected once, and roughly 18% sits in the top ten. The specimen was peripheral blood. All receptors come from a man between 65 and 80 years old who had recovered from COVID-19.

This clone occurred once. V usage is TRBV11-2 and J usage is TRBJ1-2; D is ambiguous. The CDR3 is made up of 13 amino acids. Germline CDR1 is SGHAT and CDR2 is FQNNGV. Trimming stripped 3 bases from V and 1 base from J, with 6 bases between. DNA of the CDR3: TGTGCCAGCAGCTTTGAGGTTAACTATGGCTACACCTTC. This codes for CASSFEVNYGYTF.

V is TRBV10-3 and J is TRBJ1-1; D remains unclear. Germline V lookup: CDR1 ENHRY, CDR2 SYGVKD. The V end lost 7 bases, the J end lost 1 base, and 13 bases lay between the germline ends. This CDR3 is built from 14 residues. Here the CDR3 reads CAIMTSGKNTEAFF. CDR3 nucleotides: TGTGCCATCATGACATCGGGGAAGAACACTGAAGCTTTCTTT.

The V gene is TRBV6-5, the J gene TRBJ2-3; 9 bases agree with TRBD2. CDR1 MNHEY and CDR2 SVGAGI come from the germline V gene. V lost 4 bases, J lost 5 bases, and 1 base stayed unmatched. The CDR3 sequence is 13 residues long. In nucleotides, the CDR3 is TGTGCCAGCAGTTTGCGGGAGGGAGATACGCAGTATTTT. It yields the protein CASSLREGDTQYF.

This clone was seen more than once but under ten times. V gene TRBV6-5 combines with J gene TRBJ1-4; no reliable D call. With 2 bases removed from V and 5 bases from J, the gap between germline ends came to 9 bases. Germline CDR1 and CDR2: MNHEY and SVGAGI. The CDR3 runs to 14 residues. DNA for the CDR3: TGTGCCAGCAGTTACGCGGGTAGAAATGAAAAACTGTTTTTT. It encodes CASSYAGRNEKLFF.

The chain employs TRBV4-2 and TRBJ1-6; maybe TRBD1 (6 bases). V dropped 0 bases and J dropped 7 bases, with 10 bases sitting between them. CDR1 LGHNA and CDR2 YNFKEQ come from the germline V gene. The CDR3 runs 15 residues. The CDR3 region is CASSQEKGGNSPLHF. In DNA form, the CDR3 reads TGTGCCAGCAGCCAAGAGAAGGGGGGGAATTCACCCCTCCACTTT.

This rearrangement joins TRBV18 to TRBJ2-7, with TRBD2 identical over 9 bases. The ends lost 2 bases at V and 2 bases at J; junction bases unmatched: 1. Germline CDR1 KGHSH, CDR2 LQKENI. The CDR3 runs 14 residues. CDR3 amino acids: CASSPSSGAYEQYF. CDR3 nucleotides: TGTGCCAGCTCACCATCTAGCGGGGCCTACGAGCAGTACTTC.

J is TRBJ1-4 and V is TRBV10-2; D not certain. The CDR3 is 15 amino acids. Germline V lookup: CDR1 WSHSY, CDR2 SAAADI. V shed 6 bases and J shed 6 bases, with 17 bases lying between them. The CDR3 DNA reads TGCGCCAGCAGGACCCTAAAGTTGGGCGATGAAAAACTGTTTTTT. It codes for CASRTLKLGDEKLFF.

The CDR3 nucleotides are TGTGCCATCAGCCCAGGTGCAGGGCGAGGCTACGAGCAGTACTTC. As protein: CAISPGAGRGYEQYF. The rearrangement links TRBV10-3 to TRBJ2-7, with a tentative D call TRBD1 (5 bases). V was cut by 6 bases and J by 3 bases, with 18 bases left in between. CDR3 length: 15 amino acids. Per the germline V gene, CDR1 is ENHRY and CDR2 is SYGVKD.

This chain links TRBV19 with TRBJ1-1; D possibly corresponds to TRBD1 (5 bases). V dropped 4 bases and J dropped 7 bases, with 34 bases sitting between them. This CDR3 has 20 amino acids. CDR1 is LNHDA and CDR2 is SQIVND in the germline V gene (reference sequence). For the CDR3, the DNA is TGTGCCAGTAGTAACACTTACGCGGGACTCCAGTTACAACCAGTTTTTGAAGCTTTCTTT. It translates to CASSNTYAGLQLQPVFEAFF.

This clone is a singleton in its sample. The chain carries TRBV5-6 and TRBJ2-6; tentative D call: TRBD1 (5 bases). Germline CDR1 reads SGHDT; CDR2 reads YYEEEE. The V gene lost 5 bases and the J gene lost 2 bases, with 14 bases spanning the gap. CDR3 length: 16 residues. The CDR3 is CASSYRREPGANVLTF. CDR3 sequence (DNA): TGTGCCAGCAGTTACCGCAGGGAACCTGGGGCCAACGTCCTGACTTTC.